This TCR beta chain was captured in a study of CD8 T cells in ankylosing spondylitis. Overall study results and limits: Some motif variants were previously reported in reactive arthritis synovial fluid and blood.

V was pared by 4 bases and J by 1 base, with 12 bases between. The CDR3 extends over 14 amino acids. Germline CDR1 and CDR2: DFQATT and SNEGSKA (reference sequence). This clonotype was seen repeatedly, ten times or more. The antigen remains unidentified. Each CDR3 protein is one row after TCRdb ran MiXCR on the 5' RACE reads. The sample holds about 240,000 distinct CDR3 sequences, 8.6% seen once. The chain is built from TRBV20-1 and TRBJ2-3; D possibly uses TRBD1 or TRBD2 (5 bases each). This TCR derives from a male donor with ankylosing spondylitis or in good health (not recorded which). The source material was blood, either unsorted or a sorted T cell fraction (not recorded which). The CDR3 region has the DNA TGCAGTGCTACGGGGCGTAGCGGCACAGATACGCAGTATTTT. Translating it yields CSATGRSGTDTQYF.